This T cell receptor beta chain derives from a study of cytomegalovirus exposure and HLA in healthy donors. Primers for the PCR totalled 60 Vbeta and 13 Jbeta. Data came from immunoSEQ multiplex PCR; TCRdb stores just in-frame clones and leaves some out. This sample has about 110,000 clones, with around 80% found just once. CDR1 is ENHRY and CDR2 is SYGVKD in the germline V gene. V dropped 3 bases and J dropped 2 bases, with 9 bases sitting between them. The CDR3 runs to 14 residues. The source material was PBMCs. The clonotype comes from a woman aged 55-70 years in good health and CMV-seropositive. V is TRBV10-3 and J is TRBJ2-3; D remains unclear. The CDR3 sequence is CAISEEQNTDTQYF. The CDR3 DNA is TGTGCCATCAGTGAAGAGCAAAACACAGATACGCAGTATTTT.